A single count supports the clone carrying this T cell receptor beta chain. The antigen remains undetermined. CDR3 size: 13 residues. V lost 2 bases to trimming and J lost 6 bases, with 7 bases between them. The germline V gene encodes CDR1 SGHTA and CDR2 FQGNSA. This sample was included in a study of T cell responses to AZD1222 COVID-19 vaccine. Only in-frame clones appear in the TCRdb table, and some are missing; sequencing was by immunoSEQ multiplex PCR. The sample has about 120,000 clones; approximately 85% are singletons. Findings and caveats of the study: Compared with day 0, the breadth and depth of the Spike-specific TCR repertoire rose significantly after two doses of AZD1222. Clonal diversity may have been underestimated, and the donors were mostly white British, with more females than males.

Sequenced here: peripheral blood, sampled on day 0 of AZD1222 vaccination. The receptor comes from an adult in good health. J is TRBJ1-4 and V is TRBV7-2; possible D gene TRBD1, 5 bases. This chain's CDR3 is CASSLRGDEKLFF. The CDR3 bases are TGTGCCAGCAGCTTAAGGGGCGATGAAAAACTGTTTTTT.